This section outlines one TCR beta chain sequence together with its context. This specimen belongs to a study of blood T cell repertoires in COVID-19. Study background: Sites across the United States, Italy and Spain contributed samples from acute and convalescent COVID-19. The analysed material was cDNA or gDNA that came from T cells, B-cell-depleted T cells, or PBMCs.

Germline V gene sequence: CDR1 MNHEY, CDR2 SVGAGI. Trimming stripped 7 bases from V and 8 bases from J, with 13 bases between. The CDR3 is 12 amino acids. Sequencing used immunoSEQ multiplex PCR; TCRdb keeps in-frame clones, though not all of them. This table holds about 80,000 clones, around 88% found once. The TCR comes from an elderly man with active or convalescent COVID-19. The chain carries TRBV6-5 and TRBJ2-3; D may be TRBD2 (6 bases). Sequencing was performed on peripheral blood. This chain's CDR3 is CASTAGRGTQYF. The CDR3 nucleotides are TGTGCCAGCACGGCGGGAAGGGGTACGCAGTATTTT.